Listed below are T cell receptor beta chains from one sample, sequenced in a study of blood T cell repertoires in COVID-19. TCRdb's copy holds only in-frame clones and misses some; the assay was immunoSEQ multiplex PCR. This sample yields approximately 300,000 clones, of which approximately 91% are seen a single time; about 5.2% belongs to the top ten. The sequencing input was PBMCs or T cells enriched from blood (not recorded which). The receptors shown here come from a man aged 55 to 70 who had recovered from COVID-19. Each CDR3 is given with its conserved first and last residue. Fields, in order: clone size, D gene, V gene, J gene, CDR3 DNA, CDR3 protein. A D gene is named only where the DNA matches it firmly. Expanded clones are given a class, and other clones once, few, many or no size at all.

clone size: -
D gene: -
V gene: TRBV5-5
J gene: TRBJ2-1
CDR3 DNA: TGTGCCAGCAGCTTGTTACCCGGTAGCTCCTACAATGAGCAGTTCTTC
CDR3 protein: CASSLLPGSSYNEQFF

clone size: -
D gene: TRBD1
V gene: TRBV5-1
J gene: TRBJ2-2
CDR3 DNA: TGCGCCAGCAGCTTTACCGGGACAGCGAACACCGGGGAGCTGTTTTTT
CDR3 protein: CASSFTGTANTGELFF

clone size: -
D gene: -
V gene: TRBV6-1
J gene: TRBJ1-4
CDR3 DNA: TGTGCCAGCAGTGAAACCGGGACTACGTCAACAACTAATGAAAAACTGTTTTTT
CDR3 protein: CASSETGTTSTTNEKLFF

clone size: -
D gene: TRBD2
V gene: TRBV9
J gene: TRBJ2-1
CDR3 DNA: TGTGCCAGCAGCGTAACTAGCGCCACCTACAATGAGCAGTTCTTC
CDR3 protein: CASSVTSATYNEQFF

clone size: once
D gene: TRBD2
V gene: TRBV7-9
J gene: TRBJ2-1
CDR3 DNA: TGTGCCAGCAGCCCATTTTCGCTAGCGGAGAATGAGCAGTTCTTC
CDR3 protein: CASSPFSLAENEQFF

clone size: -
D gene: -
V gene: TRBV5-5
J gene: TRBJ2-7
CDR3 DNA: TGTGCCAGCAGCCGGGACTTTAGCGAGCAGTACTTC
CDR3 protein: CASSRDFSEQYF

clone size: few
D gene: -
V gene: TRBV5-4
J gene: TRBJ1-2
CDR3 DNA: TGTGCCAGCAGCTTGGTCGGCAGGGGAGTGGATGGCTACACCTTC
CDR3 protein: CASSLVGRGVDGYTF

clone size: -
D gene: -
V gene: TRBV19
J gene: TRBJ1-5
CDR3 DNA: TGTGCCAGTATGGGCACGTCCGGCAATCAGCCCCAGCATTTT
CDR3 protein: CASMGTSGNQPQHF

clone size: -
D gene: TRBD2
V gene: TRBV27
J gene: TRBJ2-7
CDR3 DNA: TGTGCCAGCAGTTTGGTGGCGGGAGGCTCCTACGAGCAGTACTTC
CDR3 protein: CASSLVAGGSYEQYF

clone size: -
D gene: TRBD2
V gene: TRBV4-1
J gene: TRBJ2-5
CDR3 DNA: TGCGCCAGCAGCCAAGGGACTAGCGGCCCGGCTCAAGAGACCCAGTACTTC
CDR3 protein: CASSQGTSGPAQETQYF

clone size: -
D gene: -
V gene: TRBV9
J gene: TRBJ1-5
CDR3 DNA: TGTGCCAGCAGCGTAGGTCAGGGGCTGGCTCAGCCCCAGCATTTT
CDR3 protein: CASSVGQGLAQPQHF

clone size: -
D gene: -
V gene: TRBV7-2
J gene: TRBJ1-2
CDR3 DNA: TGTGCCAGCAGCCAACAGCTTGACTATGGCTACACCTTC
CDR3 protein: CASSQQLDYGYTF

clone size: -
D gene: TRBD1
V gene: TRBV28
J gene: TRBJ1-1
CDR3 DNA: TGTGCCAGCAGTCGTATACAGGGGATTGTGGAAGCTTTCTTT
CDR3 protein: CASSRIQGIVEAFF

clone size: -
D gene: -
V gene: TRBV18
J gene: TRBJ1-3
CDR3 DNA: TGTGCCAGCTCACGAACAGCCGGAATTGCCTCTGGAAACACCATATATTTT
CDR3 protein: CASSRTAGIASGNTIYF

clone size: -
D gene: TRBD2
V gene: TRBV19
J gene: TRBJ2-3
CDR3 DNA: TGTGCCAGTAGTATAGTCCGGGACTACCAGACGCAGTATTTT
CDR3 protein: CASSIVRDYQTQYF

clone size: -
D gene: -
V gene: TRBV6-1
J gene: TRBJ2-2
CDR3 DNA: TGTGCCAGCAGTGAACTGTCGGGACAAACAACCGGGGAGCTGTTTTTT
CDR3 protein: CASSELSGQTTGELFF

clone size: -
D gene: TRBD2
V gene: TRBV7-9
J gene: TRBJ2-1
CDR3 DNA: TGTGCCAGCAGCTTAGCGGGAGGGCTATACAATGAGCAGTTCTTC
CDR3 protein: CASSLAGGLYNEQFF

clone size: -
D gene: -
V gene: TRBV28
J gene: TRBJ2-1
CDR3 DNA: TGTGCCAGCAGTCCCCCCCGCAATGAGCAGTTCTTC
CDR3 protein: CASSPPRNEQFF

clone size: -
D gene: -
V gene: TRBV7-9
J gene: TRBJ2-5
CDR3 DNA: TGTGCCAGCATGGCGAGGGCCCAGGGGAGGGCGGAGACCCAGTACTTC
CDR3 protein: CASMARAQGRAETQYF

clone size: -
D gene: -
V gene: TRBV6-6
J gene: TRBJ1-5
CDR3 DNA: TGTGCCAGCAGCCTCACGGTGGGCAATCAGCCCCAGCATTTT
CDR3 protein: CASSLTVGNQPQHF

clone size: -
D gene: TRBD1
V gene: TRBV11-2
J gene: TRBJ1-1
CDR3 DNA: TGTGCCAGCAGCTCGTCCGGGACAGGGACCACTGAAGCTTTCTTT
CDR3 protein: CASSSSGTGTTEAFF

clone size: -
D gene: TRBD2
V gene: TRBV11-3
J gene: TRBJ2-1
CDR3 DNA: TGTGCCAGCAGCTTAGGTCCCGCTAGCGGGACCTACAATGAGCAGTTCTTC
CDR3 protein: CASSLGPASGTYNEQFF

clone size: once
D gene: TRBD2
V gene: TRBV5-1
J gene: TRBJ2-5
CDR3 DNA: TGCGCCAGCAGCTTCGGCGCGGGAGGAGAGACCCAGTACTTC
CDR3 protein: CASSFGAGGETQYF

clone size: -
D gene: TRBD1
V gene: TRBV11-3
J gene: TRBJ1-3
CDR3 DNA: TGTGCCAGCAGTTACAGGGGAATCTCTGGAAACACCATATATTTT
CDR3 protein: CASSYRGISGNTIYF

clone size: -
D gene: TRBD2
V gene: TRBV24-1
J gene: TRBJ2-1
CDR3 DNA: TGTGCCACCAGTGAGGCTAGCGGGAGGCATTCCTACAATGAGCAGTTCTTC
CDR3 protein: CATSEASGRHSYNEQFF

clone size: -
D gene: TRBD1
V gene: TRBV5-4
J gene: TRBJ1-4
CDR3 DNA: TGTGCCAGCAGTTCCCCGGGACAGGAGTATGAAAAACTGTTTTTT
CDR3 protein: CASSSPGQEYEKLFF

clone size: -
D gene: -
V gene: TRBV21-1
J gene: TRBJ2-3
CDR3 DNA: TGTGCCAGCAGCAATGGGGGCGTCACAGATACGCAGTATTTT
CDR3 protein: CASSNGGVTDTQYF

clone size: -
D gene: TRBD1
V gene: TRBV11-3
J gene: TRBJ2-3
CDR3 DNA: TGTGCCAGCAGCTTAGGGGACAGGGTACGTGAAGATACGCAGTATTTT
CDR3 protein: CASSLGDRVREDTQYF

clone size: -
D gene: -
V gene: TRBV2
J gene: TRBJ2-3
CDR3 DNA: TGTGCCAGCAGTGGCGGTTTGAGGACAGATACGCAGTATTTT
CDR3 protein: CASSGGLRTDTQYF

clone size: -
D gene: -
V gene: TRBV5-1
J gene: TRBJ2-1
CDR3 DNA: TGCGCCAGCAGCGCGAATTACAATGAGCAGTTCTTC
CDR3 protein: CASSANYNEQFF

clone size: -
D gene: TRBD1
V gene: TRBV7-3
J gene: TRBJ2-2
CDR3 DNA: TGTGCCAGCAGCCCAGGGGGTACGACCGGGGAGCTGTTTTTT
CDR3 protein: CASSPGGTTGELFF

clone size: -
D gene: TRBD1
V gene: TRBV3-1/TRBV3-2
J gene: TRBJ2-7
CDR3 DNA: TGTGCCAGCAGCCAACCGGGACAGTTGGCCGAGCAGTACTTC
CDR3 protein: CASSQPGQLAEQYF

clone size: -
D gene: TRBD2
V gene: TRBV3-1/TRBV3-2
J gene: TRBJ2-5
CDR3 DNA: TGTGCCAGCAGCCAATGGAGCGGGATTGGAGAGACCCAGTACTTC
CDR3 protein: CASSQWSGIGETQYF

clone size: -
D gene: -
V gene: TRBV28
J gene: TRBJ1-4
CDR3 DNA: TGTGCCAGCACCCGGGACACCTATGAAAAACTGTTTTTT
CDR3 protein: CASTRDTYEKLFF

clone size: -
D gene: -
V gene: TRBV5-5
J gene: TRBJ1-1
CDR3 DNA: TGTGCCAGCAGCGTATACTCAGGTTCAGCTTTCTTT
CDR3 protein: CASSVYSGSAFF

clone size: -
D gene: -
V gene: TRBV11-2
J gene: TRBJ2-1
CDR3 DNA: TGTGCCAGCAGCTCAAATGGGGGGGAGCAGTTCTTC
CDR3 protein: CASSSNGGEQFF

clone size: once
D gene: TRBD2
V gene: TRBV6-2/TRBV6-3
J gene: TRBJ2-6
CDR3 DNA: TGTGCCAGCAGTTACGGGACTAGCGGGGCTGGGGCCAACGTCCTGACTTTC
CDR3 protein: CASSYGTSGAGANVLTF

clone size: -
D gene: TRBD2
V gene: TRBV11-3
J gene: TRBJ2-1
CDR3 DNA: TGTGCCAGCAGCTCCCCTACAGCGGGAGCCTACAATGAGCAGTTCTTC
CDR3 protein: CASSSPTAGAYNEQFF

clone size: -
D gene: -
V gene: TRBV5-6
J gene: TRBJ1-6
CDR3 DNA: TGTGCCAGCAGCTTGGGGGGAATTAGGAGGAATTCACCCCTCCACTTT
CDR3 protein: CASSLGGIRRNSPLHF

clone size: -
D gene: -
V gene: TRBV6-5
J gene: TRBJ1-6
CDR3 DNA: TGTGCCAGCAGTAGCGGAACGTCACCCCTCCACTTT
CDR3 protein: CASSSGTSPLHF

clone size: -
D gene: TRBD1
V gene: TRBV7-2
J gene: TRBJ1-1
CDR3 DNA: TGTGCCAGCAGACGACAGGGAGGAAACACTGAAGCTTTCTTT
CDR3 protein: CASRRQGGNTEAFF

clone size: -
D gene: TRBD1
V gene: TRBV6-6
J gene: TRBJ1-5
CDR3 DNA: TGTGCCAGCAGTTCGCAGGGGGGCAATCAGCCCCAGCATTTT
CDR3 protein: CASSSQGGNQPQHF

clone size: -
D gene: TRBD1
V gene: TRBV28
J gene: TRBJ1-1
CDR3 DNA: TGTGCCAGCAGTTCCCCACAGGGGATAAGCACTGAAGCTTTCTTT
CDR3 protein: CASSSPQGISTEAFF

clone size: -
D gene: -
V gene: TRBV19
J gene: TRBJ2-7
CDR3 DNA: TGTGCCAGTAGTATAGGTCAGAGGCACGAGCAGTACTTC
CDR3 protein: CASSIGQRHEQYF

clone size: -
D gene: TRBD1
V gene: TRBV7-9
J gene: TRBJ2-5
CDR3 DNA: TGTGCCAGCAGCTCCCAACAGGGGGAAGAGACCCAGTACTTC
CDR3 protein: CASSSQQGEETQYF

clone size: -
D gene: TRBD2
V gene: TRBV6-5
J gene: TRBJ2-1
CDR3 DNA: TGTGCCAGCACTAAGACTAGCGGCTACAATGAGCAGTTCTTC
CDR3 protein: CASTKTSGYNEQFF

clone size: -
D gene: TRBD1
V gene: TRBV6-4
J gene: TRBJ1-1
CDR3 DNA: TGTGCCAGCAGTCATTCCGGACAGGGACTCGCAAGAGGTTTCTTT
CDR3 protein: CASSHSGQGLARGFF

clone size: -
D gene: TRBD1
V gene: TRBV29-1
J gene: TRBJ1-1
CDR3 DNA: TGCAGCGCTGTGACAGGGAACATGAACACTGAAGCTTTCTTT
CDR3 protein: CSAVTGNMNTEAFF

clone size: -
D gene: -
V gene: TRBV28
J gene: TRBJ2-5
CDR3 DNA: TGTGCCAGCAGTTTGCGAGAGACCCAGTACTTC
CDR3 protein: CASSLRETQYF

clone size: -
D gene: -
V gene: TRBV5-5
J gene: TRBJ1-6
CDR3 DNA: TGTGCCAGCAGCTTGGCTAGCTCCTATAATTCACCCCTCCACTTT
CDR3 protein: CASSLASSYNSPLHF

clone size: -
D gene: -
V gene: TRBV18
J gene: TRBJ2-7
CDR3 DNA: TGTGCCAGCTCACCACGCCGGGGCGGGGCCCCAGGTGAGCAGTACTTC
CDR3 protein: CASSPRRGGAPGEQYF

clone size: -
D gene: -
V gene: TRBV5-5
J gene: TRBJ2-2
CDR3 DNA: TGTGCCAGCAGCTTGTCCCAACCTTGGCGGGAGAACACCGGGGAGCTGTTTTTT
CDR3 protein: CASSLSQPWRENTGELFF

clone size: -
D gene: TRBD1
V gene: TRBV28
J gene: TRBJ2-7
CDR3 DNA: TGTGCCAGCAGCTCCCCTGGGGCAGGGGGAGCCGAGCAGTACTTC
CDR3 protein: CASSSPGAGGAEQYF

clone size: -
D gene: TRBD1
V gene: TRBV15
J gene: TRBJ1-4
CDR3 DNA: TGTGCCACCAGCAGCAGACAGGGGGATCGTAAACTGTTTTTT
CDR3 protein: CATSSRQGDRKLFF

clone size: -
D gene: -
V gene: TRBV24-1
J gene: TRBJ1-3
CDR3 DNA: TGTGCCACCGACAAAGTAGGAAACACCATATATTTT
CDR3 protein: CATDKVGNTIYF